The present entry profiles one T cell receptor (beta chain) with its context. As yet, its antigen is unknown. Blood collection times were about day -28 and days 30, 100, 180 posttransplant. The data were taken from a study of T cell clonotyping in hematopoietic cell transplantation. The CDR3 is 15 amino acids. V lost 4 bases to trimming and J lost 2 bases, with 15 bases between them. Per the germline V gene, CDR1 is SGHNT and CDR2 is YYREEE (reference sequence). The data were produced by immunoSEQ multiplex PCR, yet TCRdb's version contains in-frame clones alone and is incomplete. The sample holds several thousand clones, less than 95% seen once. Overall study results and limits: Broader posttransplant TCR repertoire diversity was predicted by graft donor and pretransplant recipient Inverse Simpson Index values. Pathologically expanded recipient clonotypes increased progressively from day 30 to day 180 as diversity fell.

V usage is TRBV5-4 and J usage is TRBJ2-5; possibly TRBD1 or TRBD2 for D (5 bases each). The receptor comes from a male patient between 55 and 70 years old who had an allogeneic stem cell transplant from an unrelated donor, so T cells may come from the graft donor. Some clones in this sample may be carry-over from other donors' samples. Sequenced material: peripheral blood mononuclear cells, taken 30 days after allogeneic stem cell transplant. CDR3 loop: CASSGGIEIQETQYF. DNA of the CDR3: TGTGCCAGCAGCGGGGGTATTGAGATACAAGAGACCCAGTACTTC.